This TCR beta chain comes out of a study of CD8 T cells in ankylosing spondylitis (TCRdb year 2017). Concerning the study at large: The study profiled T cell receptor beta repertoires in healthy donors and ankylosing spondylitis patients to find disease-linked TCR variants. In total, the full study cohort was made up of some 110 healthy donors and some 26 ankylosing spondylitis patients. Peripheral blood samples were taken, and synovial fluid was additionally collected from ankylosing spondylitis patients.

V trim: 8 bases; J trim: 7 bases; unmatched bases: 14. As encoded in the germline V gene, CDR1 is MNHNS while CDR2 is SASEGT. CDR3 length: 15 amino acids, cysteine to phenylalanine. The sequence is cut down to CDR3 DNA, 45 bases in frame from base 1. This clonotype was observed a few times. There is no known antigen for this receptor. Qualities for individual bases were not recorded, and no much larger clone is one base off. The sample was run on an Illumina HiSeq 2500. Quantitative 5'-RACE with molecular barcodes was the method used to prepare the TCR beta libraries. In the original analysis: A new computational method, built on a probabilistic model of VDJ rearrangement, was used to identify disease-linked TCR variants. TCRdb reworked the public reads: Q25 trimming with fastp, MiXCR clone assembly, productive beta chains retained. CDR3 protein sequences are deduplicated, and each keeps its most common genes and DNA. These V and J calls rely on TCRdb rather than the paper's analysis. Across this sample there are approximately 300,000 distinct CDR3 sequences, with 6.5% to 10% seen only once. The top ten clones comprise roughly 14% of the sample.

Summary of the overall study and its limitations: Some TCR beta motif variants had previously been reported in synovial fluid and blood of reactive arthritis patients, which suggested common disease-initiation mechanisms. A CD8+ phenotype was shown by the disease-linked clones, which were found at relatively low frequencies in peripheral blood. Significant enrichment of the disease-linked clones was reported in matched synovial fluid samples from ankylosing spondylitis patients. A TCR beta motif made up of several highly homologous amino acid variants appeared to be characteristic of blood from ankylosing spondylitis patients.

Sequences were obtained from blood, either unsorted or a sorted T cell fraction (not recorded which). This receptor chain uses TRBV6-1 and TRBJ2-1; the junction holds 7 bases that match TRBD2. This clonotype was obtained from a male donor with ankylosing spondylitis. The CDR3: CASEERLADYNEQFF. The DNA sequence is TGTGCCAGCGAGGAAAGACTAGCTGACTATAATGAGCAGTTCTTC.